This T cell receptor beta chain was sequenced in a study of blood T cells in healthy people across ages. Concerning this clonotype itself: What it binds is unknown.

A second PCR of roughly 7 to 11 cycles used a sample-barcoded 5' primer and a J-beta primer mix. TCRdb redid the calling of the 5' RACE reads with MiXCR, one entry per CDR3 protein. Of roughly 800,000 distinct CDR3 sequences in the sample, roughly 60% were seen once. Between the trimmed V and J ends, which lost 7 bases and 0 bases, there was a span of 13 bases. CDR1 is SQVTM and CDR2 is ANQGSEA in the germline V gene. The CDR3 extends over 13 amino acids. The study, taken as a whole, reports: It was not known whether donors were CMV positive (a possible confounder of expanded clonotype changes).

The sample consisted of blood. The gene calls are TRBV29-1 and TRBJ2-7; either TRBD1 or TRBD2 may supply D (5 bases each). The receptor comes from a man aged 30-40 years in good health. The chain's CDR3 is CSAEGPVSYEQYF. In nucleotides, the CDR3 is TGCAGCGCCGAGGGACCGGTCTCCTACGAGCAGTACTTC.